A selection of T cell receptor beta chains follows, all from one sample in a study of Ad26.COV2.S vaccination and SARS-CoV-2 variants. This table comes from immunoSEQ multiplex PCR, and its TCRdb copy is limited to in-frame clones, with some not included. The data show about 680,000 clones, with about 90% seen just once and roughly 1.5% held by the top ten. The specimen comprised peripheral blood, sampled in a trial of Ad26.COV2.S vaccine versus placebo. The receptor set was obtained from a person between 18 and 59 years old who received the Ad26.COV2.S COVID-19 vaccine or a placebo. CDR3s include the opening cysteine and the closing phenylalanine or tryptophan. A D gene is named only where the DNA matches it firmly. The size entry is marked missing in some rows and otherwise reads once, few, many or a size class.

>TRBJ1-1|TRBV30|-|-|12
TGTGCCTGGAGTGCGACGGGGGGCGAGGCTTTCTTT
CAWSATGGEAFF
>TRBJ1-5|TRBV5-4|-|TRBD1|17
TGTGCCAGCAGCCGGACAGGCCCGGGGTCTAGCAATCAGCCCCAGCATTTT
CASSRTGPGSSNQPQHF
>TRBJ2-7|TRBV6-1|once|-|15
TGTGCCAGCAGTGAAGCGCGCGGGGGCTGGGACGAGCAGTACTTC
CASSEARGGWDEQYF
>TRBJ1-2|TRBV12-3/TRBV12-4|-|TRBD1|13
TGTGCCAGCAGTTTCGGGACAGAGGATGGCTACACCTTC
CASSFGTEDGYTF
>TRBJ1-5|TRBV9|-|TRBD1|15
TGTGCCAGCAGCGTAGACGGGACAGTATTTACGCCCCAGCATTTT
CASSVDGTVFTPQHF
>TRBJ1-6|TRBV2|-|-|15
TGTGCCTCTCGACAGGAGATATCTAATAATTCACCCCTCCACTTT
CASRQEISNNSPLHF
>TRBJ2-7|TRBV19|-|-|12
TGTGCCAGTAGTGGGGATCTCTACGAGCAGTACTTC
CASSGDLYEQYF
>TRBJ1-1|TRBV20-1|-|-|14
TGCAGTGCTACTGAACAGGGTTGGAACACTGAAGCTTTCTTT
CSATEQGWNTEAFF
>TRBJ2-5|TRBV5-4|-|TRBD2|16
TGTGCCAGCAGCTGGGGGCTAGCGGGAGTCGGGGAGACCCAGTACTTC
CASSWGLAGVGETQYF
>TRBJ2-1|TRBV6-2/TRBV6-3|-|-|15
TGTGCCAGCAGCCCAGGACGGATAGTAGGTTGGGAGCAGTTCTTC
CASSPGRIVGWEQFF
>TRBJ2-2|TRBV3-1/TRBV3-2|-|-|15
TGTGCCAGCAGCCAAAGGCCCATTAGCACCGGGGAGCTGTTTTTT
CASSQRPISTGELFF
>TRBJ1-5|TRBV2|-|-|16
TGTGCCAGCAGGGGCCTGACAGCTGATAGCAATCAGCCCCAGCATTTT
CASRGLTADSNQPQHF
>TRBJ2-7|TRBV7-2|-|-|15
TGTGCCAGCAGCTTAGCGCAGGGATGGGTCTACGAGCAGTACTTC
CASSLAQGWVYEQYF
>TRBJ2-1|TRBV27|-|-|13
TGTGCCAGCAGGTCCAATACCTACAATGAGCAGTTCTTC
CASRSNTYNEQFF
>TRBJ1-6|TRBV3-1/TRBV3-2|once|-|16
TGTGCCAGCAGCTTGCGGATTTCGGGCCGGAATTCACCCCTCCACTTT
CASSLRISGRNSPLHF
>TRBJ2-1|TRBV2|-|TRBD2|16
TGTGCCAGCAGGGGTGGGACTAGCGGGAGGTACAATGAGCAGTTCTTC
CASRGGTSGRYNEQFF
>TRBJ2-4|TRBV7-9|-|-|14
TGTGCCAGCAGCTTTACGGGCGGCGGAAACATTCAGTACTTC
CASSFTGGGNIQYF
>TRBJ2-7|TRBV5-1|-|-|14
TGCGCCAGCAGCTCGCCGGGGTCACCCTACGAGCAGTACTTC
CASSSPGSPYEQYF
>TRBJ1-3|TRBV29-1|-|-|13
TGCAGCGTTTATACAGGGTCTGGAAACACCATATATTTT
CSVYTGSGNTIYF
>TRBJ2-7|TRBV12-3/TRBV12-4|-|-|12
TGTGCCAGCAGTTTCAACAGGGTCGAGCAGTACTTC
CASSFNRVEQYF
>TRBJ1-5|TRBV2|once|-|14
TGTGCCAGCAGGGACAGCAATAGTAATCAGCCCCAGCATTTT
CASRDSNSNQPQHF
>TRBJ1-1|TRBV15|-|-|12
TGTGCCACCAGGGGTGTGAACACTGAAGCTTTCTTT
CATRGVNTEAFF
>TRBJ1-4|TRBV28|-|-|15
TGTGCCAGCAGTCTCCCAGAGGGCTCTAATGAAAAACTGTTTTTT
CASSLPEGSNEKLFF
>TRBJ2-3|TRBV19|-|-|10
TGTGCCAGTGGTACAGATACGCAGTATTTT
CASGTDTQYF
>TRBJ1-3|TRBV14|-|-|14
TGTGCCAGCAGTGGACCGGCGGCTGGAAACACCATATATTTT
CASSGPAAGNTIYF
>TRBJ1-1|TRBV15|-|-|14
TGTGCCACCAGCAGACCCCCAGGGTCCACTGAAGCTTTCTTT
CATSRPPGSTEAFF
>TRBJ1-6|TRBV5-6|-|-|19
TGTGCCAGCAGCTCGAGAGCTGACAGCTCTAGCTCCTATAATTCACCCCTCCACTTT
CASSSRADSSSSYNSPLHF
>TRBJ2-7|TRBV10-2|-|-|13
TGCGCCAGCAGTGTGGCGGGACGGGGTGAGCAGTACTTC
CASSVAGRGEQYF
>TRBJ2-1|TRBV7-6|-|TRBD1|16
TGTGCCAGCAGCTCAGGGGGCTCCATCTCCTACAATGAGCAGTTCTTC
CASSSGGSISYNEQFF
>TRBJ2-2|TRBV7-6|-|-|12
TGTGCCAGCAGCTCACCCACCGGGGAGCTGTTTTTT
CASSSPTGELFF
>TRBJ2-1|TRBV3-1/TRBV3-2|-|TRBD2|15
TGTGCCAGCAGCCAAGCTAGCGGGAGTTTAAATGAGCAGTTCTTC
CASSQASGSLNEQFF
>TRBJ2-7|TRBV6-1|-|TRBD2|16
TGTGCCAGCAGTGAAGCAGGAGCGGGGGGCCCCCGGGAGCAGTACTTC
CASSEAGAGGPREQYF
>TRBJ2-7|TRBV13|-|TRBD1|14
TGTGCCAGCAGCTTAAGGGCCCGGGACAGCCAAAAGTACTTC
CASSLRARDSQKYF
>TRBJ2-1|TRBV9|-|TRBD2|15
TGTGCCAGCAGCGTAGATGCGGGAGGGCCGAATGAGCAGTTCTTC
CASSVDAGGPNEQFF
>TRBJ2-2|TRBV6-6|-|-|14
TGTGCCAGCAGTTATCCCCCCTCACCCGGGGAGCTGTTTTTT
CASSYPPSPGELFF
>TRBJ1-2|TRBV6-6|few|-|13
TGTGCCAGCAGGTCGGACAAGGCGGAGGGCTACACCTTC
CASRSDKAEGYTF
>TRBJ2-7|TRBV6-2/TRBV6-3|-|TRBD1|15
TGTGCCAGCAGCGGCCACAGGGGGCTCTCCTACGAGCAGTACTTC
CASSGHRGLSYEQYF
>TRBJ1-3|TRBV7-9|-|-|14
TGTGCCAGCAGCTTACAAGGTTCTGGAAACACCATATATTTT
CASSLQGSGNTIYF
>TRBJ2-3|TRBV7-6|-|-|15
TGTGCCAGCAGCTTAGCGCAGTTCCCCACAGATACGCAGTATTTT
CASSLAQFPTDTQYF
>TRBJ2-5|TRBV5-1|-|TRBD2|13
TGCGCCAGCGGAACTAGCGGCCAAGAGACCCAGTACTTC
CASGTSGQETQYF
>TRBJ2-1|TRBV5-4|-|TRBD2|16
TGTGCCAGCAGCTTGGAGGGGACTAGCGGTTACAATGAGCAGTTCTTC
CASSLEGTSGYNEQFF
>TRBJ1-4|TRBV19|-|-|13
TGTGCCAGTAGTATGGCAGGCGCCGAAAAACTGTTTTTT
CASSMAGAEKLFF
>TRBJ1-1|TRBV4-2|-|TRBD1|17
TGTGCCAGCAGCCAACGACGGATGACAGGGCAGAACACTGAAGCTTTCTTT
CASSQRRMTGQNTEAFF
>TRBJ2-1|TRBV9|-|TRBD2|15
TGTGCCAGCAGCCAAGGTCTAGCGGGAGTTAATGAGCAGTTCTTC
CASSQGLAGVNEQFF
>TRBJ2-3|TRBV3-1/TRBV3-2|-|-|13
TGTGCCAGCAGCCACATTGTAGGTAATACGCAGTATTTT
CASSHIVGNTQYF
>TRBJ1-1|TRBV30|-|-|12
TGTGCCTGGAAAATTTGGGGGGGCGGTGCTTTCTTT
CAWKIWGGGAFF
>TRBJ2-7|TRBV7-2|-|-|14
TGTGCCAGCAGCTTAAATAGCGGAAACTACGAGCAGTACTTC
CASSLNSGNYEQYF
>TRBJ2-7|TRBV9|once|TRBD1|15
TGTGCCAGCAGCGTAGGGACAGGGGGCTTCTACGAGCAGTACTTC
CASSVGTGGFYEQYF
>TRBJ1-3|TRBV30|-|-|15
TGTGCCTGGACCCGGACACCCCGCTCTGGAAACACCATATATTTT
CAWTRTPRSGNTIYF
>TRBJ1-1|TRBV27|-|-|14
TGTGCCAGCAGTTCCGGGACCGCTTACACTGAAGCTTTCTTT
CASSSGTAYTEAFF
>TRBJ2-3|TRBV5-1|-|TRBD1|14
TGCGCCAGCAGCCACGACAGGGCCCCAGATACGCAGTATTTT
CASSHDRAPDTQYF